Presented here are 10 T cell receptor beta chains from one specimen sequenced in a study of blood T cell repertoires in COVID-19. Data came from immunoSEQ multiplex PCR; TCRdb stores just in-frame clones and leaves some out. Among about 160,000 clones, roughly 93% were seen once, and the ten largest hold about 2%. Sequencing was performed on peripheral blood. The receptor source for this set is a young man with acute or convalescent COVID-19.

V gene TRBV7-8 combines with J gene TRBJ2-7; the D gene is possibly TRBD1 (5 bases). Per the germline V gene, CDR1 is SGHVS and CDR2 is FQNEAQ. V lost 1 base, J lost 0 bases, and 7 bases lay in between. There are 14 residues in the CDR3. CDR3 residues: CASSLGTGSYEQYF. The CDR3 DNA reads TGTGCCAGCAGCTTAGGTACAGGCTCCTACGAGCAGTACTTC.

J is TRBJ1-1 and V is TRBV27; weak D call: TRBD1 (6 bases). Germline CDR1 MNHEY, CDR2 SMNVEV (reference sequence). CDR3 length equals 13 residues. Trimming took 10 bases from V and 1 from J, leaving 13 bases between them. The CDR3 protein is CATHRERNTEAFF. The CDR3 DNA follows: TGTGCCACCCACAGGGAAAGGAACACTGAAGCTTTCTTT.

The chain couples TRBV4-2 to TRBJ2-7, with D maybe TRBD1 (6 bases). Germline lookup yields CDR1 LGHNA and CDR2 YNFKEQ. The germline V and J ends were trimmed by 5 bases and 0 bases, with 11 bases remaining between them. The CDR3 loop spans 14 amino acids. For the CDR3, the DNA is TGTGCCAGCAGCTTCGACAGGAGCTCCTACGAGCAGTACTTC. Amino acid sequence: CASSFDRSSYEQYF.

This chain joins TRBV19 and TRBJ1-1, with 9 bases fitting TRBD1. Germline V lookup: CDR1 LNHDA, CDR2 SQIVND (reference sequence). Germline trimming cut 3 bases from V and 1 base from J; bases unmatched to any gene: 3. The CDR3 sequence is 15 residues long. This chain's CDR3 is CASSISTGGNTEAFF. As DNA, the CDR3 is TGTGCCAGTAGTATCTCGACAGGGGGGAACACTGAAGCTTTCTTT.

The chain's CDR3 is CASSLTGRDYGYTF. The CDR3 region has the DNA TGTGCCAGCAGTTTGACGGGGAGGGACTATGGCTACACCTTC. This chain joins TRBV28 and TRBJ1-2, with unresolved D. CDR1 is MDHEN, CDR2 SYDVKM, per germline. There are 14 residues in the CDR3. V was shortened by 3 bases and J by 3 bases, with 11 bases between the two germline ends.

The chain is built from TRBV5-1 and TRBJ2-5, with D tentatively TRBD1 (5 bases). The CDR3 length is 15 residues. The V gene's germline CDR1 is SGHRS and CDR2 YFSETQ. Trimming pared 1 base from V and 1 base from J, leaving 11 bases between. CDR3 bases: TGCGCCAGCAGCTTGTGGGGCGGCTCCCAAGAGACCCAGTACTTC. Translated: CASSLWGGSQETQYF.

The chain combines TRBV19 with TRBJ2-3; TRBD1 aligns across 10 bases. There are 16 residues in the CDR3. V lost 4 bases to trimming and J lost 5 bases; unmatched junction nucleotides: 9. CDR1 and CDR2 (germline): LNHDA, SQIVND (reference sequence). CDR3 region: CASSTQGQGLKDTQYF. DNA for the CDR3: TGTGCCAGTAGTACCCAGGGACAGGGGTTGAAAGATACGCAGTATTTT.

The rearrangement uses TRBV6-5 and TRBJ2-1; D is undetermined. Trimming left V 6 bases short and J 4 bases short, with 4 bases between. This CDR3 contains 11 residues. Germline CDR1 reads MNHEY; CDR2 reads SVGAGI. CDR3 sequence (DNA): TGTGCCAGCAGATCGTACAATGAGCAGTTCTTC. The encoded protein is CASRSYNEQFF.

The rearrangement uses TRBV7-8 and TRBJ1-1; D is undetermined. This CDR3 has 14 amino acids. The germline V gene encodes CDR1 SGHVS and CDR2 FQNEAQ. V was pared by 5 bases and J by 3 bases, with 13 bases between. The CDR3 sequence: CASSPGRGYTEAFF. The CDR3 nucleotides read TGTGCCAGCAGCCCCGGAAGAGGGTACACTGAAGCTTTCTTT. Full variable domain (remainder filled in from reference TRBV7-8 and TRBJ1-1): GAGVSQSPRYKVAKRGQDVALRCDPISGHVSLFWYQQALGQGPEFLTYFQNEAQLDKSGLPSDRFFAERPEGSVSTLKIQRTQQEDSAVYLCASSPGRGYTEAFFGQGTRLTVV.

The chain combines TRBV10-1 with TRBJ2-7, with no clear D. The CDR3 sequence is 12 residues long. Germline values: CDR1 WNHNN, CDR2 SYGVQD (reference sequence). V lost 3 bases and J lost 6, with 9 bases in between. CDR3 sequence: CASSDTGGEQYF. The DNA of the CDR3 is TGCGCCAGCAGTGATACGGGTGGCGAGCAGTACTTC.